These 21 T cell receptor beta chains originate from one sample sequenced in a study of molecular identifiers for immune sequencing clone quantification. TCRdb ran MiXCR on the PCR reads and lists one entry per CDR3 protein. Among about 320,000 distinct CDR3 sequences listed, about a fifth were seen once. The sample was naive CD8+ T cells from blood, with Jurkat cell RNA spiked in. Subset reported: FACS-sorted CD8+CD4-CCR7+CD45RA+ naive T cells. These receptors were obtained from a human donor in good health. Some libraries in this study had Jurkat cell RNA spiked in.

This clonotype was observed many times. The chain employs TRBV4-3 and TRBJ2-7; 13 nucleotides match TRBD2. V shed 4 bases, J shed 3 bases, and the junction held 3 bases outside the gene matches. The CDR3 has 15 amino acids. Germline CDR1 is LGHNA and CDR2 is YSLEER. CDR3 residues: CASSPRLAGGYEQYF. In nucleotides, the CDR3 is TGCGCCAGCAGCCCTAGACTAGCGGGAGGCTACGAGCAGTACTTC.

Details on this clonotype: This may be a read error, as it is one base from a much larger clone. The conserved closing phenylalanine or tryptophan is absent in this CDR3, likely reflecting a read error. The gene calls are TRBV7-2 and TRBJ2-1; tentatively, D is TRBD2 (5 bases). The V and J ends lost 1 base and 0 bases respectively, with 10 bases between them. CDR1 and CDR2 from the germline V gene are SGHTA and FQGNSA. The CDR3 length is 16 residues. The CDR3 loop reads CASSLEAGSSYNEQFL. For the CDR3, the DNA is TGTGCCAGCAGCTTAGAGGCGGGCAGCTCCTACAATGAGCAGTTCCTC.

The chain employs TRBV9 and TRBJ2-3, with a tentative D call TRBD2 (7 bases). There are 16 residues in the CDR3. The V and J ends lost 3 bases and 5 bases respectively, with 19 bases between them. From germline, CDR1 is SGDLS and CDR2 YYNGEE. CDR3 sequence (DNA): TGTGCCAGCAGCGCCCCAAACGGGGGGCTGGAAGATACGCAGTATTTT. Amino acid sequence: CASSAPNGGLEDTQYF.

This clonotype was observed at least ten times. The V call is TRBV20-1, the J call TRBJ1-3; D uncertain. Trimming stripped 3 bases from V and 0 bases from J, with 6 bases between. The CDR3 covers 13 residues. CDR1 is DFQATT, CDR2 SNEGSKA, per germline (reference sequence). This chain's CDR3 is CSARNSSGNTIYF. The CDR3 DNA reads TGCAGTGCTAGGAACAGCTCTGGAAACACCATATATTTT.

This clonotype showed up many times. This chain uses TRBV20-1 with TRBJ2-7; D gene unclear. CDR1 and CDR2 (germline): DFQATT, SNEGSKA (reference sequence). V shed 0 bases and J shed 3 bases, with 9 bases lying between them. The CDR3 consists of 13 residues. The CDR3: CSARDRGHYEQYF. CDR3 DNA: TGCAGTGCTAGAGATCGAGGCCACTACGAGCAGTACTTC.

This clonotype was detected only a few times. The chain recombines TRBV27 with TRBJ2-7, with D perhaps TRBD1 or TRBD2 (5 bases each). The CDR3 runs to 15 residues. Trimming took off 3 bases at V and 5 bases at J, with 17 bases between the two ends. CDR1 is MNHEY, CDR2 SMNVEV, per germline (reference sequence). The CDR3 region has the DNA TGTGCCAGCAGTTTGGCCGGCCAGAGAGGGGACGAGCAGTACTTC. Amino acids: CASSLAGQRGDEQYF.

The sample holds many counts of this clonotype. The chain employs TRBV24-1 and TRBJ2-1; 7 bases line up with TRBD2. The CDR3 is 13 residues long. Trimming at V came to 3 bases and at J to 9 bases, leaving 4 bases not matched to a gene. Germline CDR1 reads KGHDR; CDR2 reads SFDVKD. For the CDR3, the DNA is TGTGCCACCAGTGATGCTGGGGGGGGTGAGCAGTTCTTC. It codes for CATSDAGGGEQFF.

This clonotype occurred many times. V usage is TRBV30 and J usage is TRBJ1-6; unclear D gene. Deletions cut 3 bases from V and 0 bases from J, with 6 bases between. Per germline, CDR1 GTSNPN and CDR2 SVGIG (reference sequence). The CDR3 has 14 amino acids. The CDR3 DNA is TGTGCCTGGAGAGGACTCTCCTATAATTCACCCCTCCACTTT. Its translation: CAWRGLSYNSPLHF.

The V and J genes are TRBV7-2 and TRBJ2-5; 12 nucleotides match TRBD2. CDR1 is SGHTA and CDR2 is FQGNSA in the germline V gene. This CDR3 has 16 amino acids. V dropped 5 bases and J dropped 3; count of bases not matched to a gene: 7. The CDR3 loop is CASSLRRTSGEETQYF. In DNA, the CDR3 is TGTGCCAGCAGCCTCCGACGGACTAGCGGGGAAGAGACCCAGTACTTC. The full variable domain, its missing parts supplied by reference TRBV7-2 and TRBJ2-5, is GAGVSQSPSNKVTEKGKDVELRCDPISGHTALYWYRQSLGQGLEFLIYFQGNSAPDKSGLPSDRFSAERTGGSVSTLTIQRTQQEDSAVYLCASSLRRTSGEETQYFGPGTRLLVL.

The chain employs TRBV7-9 and TRBJ2-5; a possible D gene is TRBD1 (6 bases). This CDR3 has 15 amino acids. Deletions cut 1 base from V and 2 bases from J, with 11 bases between. Germline CDR1 SEHNR, CDR2 FQNEAQ (reference sequence). In DNA, the CDR3 is TGTGCCAGCAGCTTAGTCACAGGGCCGCAAGAGACCCAGTACTTC. Translating it yields CASSLVTGPQETQYF. The entire variable domain, with the rest obtained from reference TRBV7-9 and TRBJ2-5, is as follows: DTGVSQNPRHKITKRGQNVTFRCDPISEHNRLYWYRQTLGQGPEFLTYFQNEAQLEKSRLLSDRFSAERPKGSFSTLEIQRTEQGDSAMYLCASSLVTGPQETQYFGPGTRLLVL.

This clonotype was counted at least ten times. The V and J genes are TRBV12-5 and TRBJ1-2; 11 bases match TRBD1. CDR3 length: 15 amino acids. The germline V gene has CDR1 LGHNT and CDR2 FRNRAP. J lost 8 bases, V lost 3 bases, and 8 bases had no gene match. For the CDR3, the DNA is TGTGCTAGTGGTTTCGGACAGGGGGCGCAAGGCGGCTACACCTTC. It codes for CASGFGQGAQGGYTF.

This clonotype was counted only a few times. The genes are TRBV4-1 and TRBJ2-7; 7 bases line up with TRBD2. The CDR3 is made up of 15 amino acids. V trimming: 1 base; J trimming: 5 bases; junction bases outside the gene matches: 8. Germline V CDR1 and CDR2: MGHRA, YSYEKL. The CDR3 DNA reads TGCGCCAGCAGCCAAGGCCGCGGGAGTACCAACGAGCAGTACTTC. This translates into CASSQGRGSTNEQYF.

A word on this clonotype: This may come from a read error, since a much larger clone is one base off. This chain connects TRBV4-3 to TRBJ2-3; 7 nucleotides agree with TRBD2. The CDR3 is made up of 18 amino acids. Per germline, CDR1 LGHNA and CDR2 YSLEER. CDR3 residues: CASSQDGVGDYVPDSQYF. The CDR3 DNA reads as TGCGCCAGCAGCCAAGATGGCGTCGGGGACTACGTCCCAGATTCGCAGTATTTT.

Turning to this clonotype: The junction departs from the called germline gene at one end, perhaps through a read error. The V gene is TRBV3-1, the J gene TRBJ2-7; 12 bases line up with TRBD1. This CDR3 has 17 amino acids. CDR1 LGHDT and CDR2 YNNKEL come from the germline V gene (reference sequence). The CDR3 spells CANSPRSLGQGASEQYF. CDR3 coding DNA: TGTGCCAACAGCCCCAGAAGTTTGGGACAGGGGGCGTCCGAGCAGTACTTC.

On this clonotype: Sequence at one end of the junction differs from germline and may be a read error. The chain links TRBV27 to TRBJ2-3; TRBD2 agrees at 11 bases. The germline V gene encodes CDR1 MNHEY and CDR2 SMNVEV (reference sequence). The CDR3 has 20 residues. DNA of the CDR3: TGTGCCAGCGGTTTAAATTGGGGACTAGCGGCAGTTGGAAGCACAGATACGCAGTATTTT. Protein: CASGLNWGLAAVGSTDTQYF.

This clonotype was detected ten times or more. This sequence joins TRBV7-9 and TRBJ1-2; no definite D call. Germline V gene sequence: CDR1 SEHNR, CDR2 FQNEAQ (reference sequence). V lost 5 bases and J 4 bases, leaving 11 bases between the germline ends. There are 13 residues in the CDR3. The CDR3 sequence is CASSPGPVYGYTF. Here the CDR3 DNA reads TGTGCCAGCAGCCCCGGTCCGGTCTATGGCTACACCTTC.

Note on this clonotype: A read error is possible here, since a much larger clone lies one base away. The chain carries TRBV7-9 and TRBJ2-2; D is possibly TRBD1 (6 bases). Germline lookup yields CDR1 SEHNR and CDR2 FQNEAQ (reference sequence). V dropped 1 base and J dropped 6 bases, with 6 bases sitting between them. The length of the CDR3 is 13 residues. The CDR3 protein is CASSLEGAGELFF. The CDR3 coding sequence is TGTGCCAGCAGCTTAGAGGGGGCCGGGGAGCTGTTTTTT. Based on the CDR3 plus reference TRBV7-9 and TRBJ2-2, the full variable domain is DTGVSQNPRHKITKRGQNVTFRCDPISEHNRLYWYRQTLGQGPEFLTYFQNEAQLEKSRLLSDRFSAERPKGSFSTLEIQRTEQGDSAMYLCASSLEGAGELFFGEGSRLTVL.

In its sample, this clonotype was seen a few times. Germline is not matched at one junction end, which may reflect a read error. This chain joins TRBV30 and TRBJ2-1; D is uncertain. The CDR3 length is 12 residues. CDR1 and CDR2 from the germline V gene are GTSNPN and SVGIG (reference sequence). The CDR3 DNA is TGTGCCCGGAGCCTGAGCTACAATGAGCAGTTCTTC. Translation gives CARSLSYNEQFF.

This clonotype was found many times. The gene calls are TRBV4-1 and TRBJ2-1; 9 bases match TRBD1. This CDR3 contains 16 residues. J gave up 5 bases and V 4 bases, and 9 bases lay outside the gene matches. Per the germline V gene, CDR1 is MGHRA and CDR2 is YSYEKL. CDR3 sequence reads: CASSRSTGGFNNEQFF. CDR3 sequence (DNA): TGCGCCAGCAGCCGATCCACAGGGGGCTTTAACAATGAGCAGTTCTTC.

The table lists this clonotype with many counts. V is TRBV30 and J is TRBJ2-1, with D perhaps matching TRBD1 or TRBD2 (5 bases each). The V gene lost 3 bases and the J gene lost 5 bases, with 5 bases spanning the gap. The CDR3 consists of 11 residues. Germline CDR1 GTSNPN, CDR2 SVGIG (reference sequence). This CDR3 reads CAWRGDNEQFF. CDR3 in DNA: TGTGCCTGGAGGGGGGACAATGAGCAGTTCTTC. Based on the CDR3 plus reference TRBV30 and TRBJ2-1, the full variable domain is SQTIHQWPATLVQPVGSPLSLECTVEGTSNPNLYWYRQAAGRGLQLLFYSVGIGQISSEVPQNLSASRPQDRQFILSSKKLLLSDSGFYLCAWRGDNEQFFGPGTRLTVL.

This clonotype appeared many times. The chain employs TRBV19 and TRBJ2-1; TRBD2 aligns across 8 bases. CDR1 and CDR2 from the germline V gene are LNHDA and SQIVND (reference sequence). The CDR3 is made up of 13 amino acids. V dropped 8 bases and J dropped 6; count of bases not matched to a gene: 6. The CDR3 here is CASCTGTSNEQFF. In DNA, the CDR3 is TGTGCCAGTTGTACCGGGACTAGCAATGAGCAGTTCTTC.